The sample holds many counts of the clone carrying this TCR beta chain. Its antigen is still unknown. 5'RACE with constant-segment primers built TCRalpha and TCRbeta cDNA libraries with UMIs. Using its own MiXCR run on the 5' RACE reads, TCRdb lists one record per CDR3 protein. The sample has roughly 450,000 distinct CDR3 sequences; approximately 19% are singletons. Trimming stripped 0 bases from V and 6 bases from J, with 10 bases between. Germline lookup yields CDR1 SGHRS and CDR2 YFSETQ. The CDR3 is 14 amino acids. The data are from a study of T-cell memory formation after mild COVID-19. Study-wide findings and caveats: CD4/CD8 balance characterized clones contracting day 15 to 85, and CD4+ skew characterized later expanders. Cross-reactive memory apparently joined, as some responding clones appeared in pre-infection memory.

The clonotype was recovered from a man between 18 and 35 years old who had mild COVID-19 (a few samples of this study predate the infection). Cell type and time point are not known. This rearrangement joins TRBV5-1 to TRBJ2-1; D is undetermined. The material sequenced was PBMCs or a T cell subset sorted from them (not recorded which). For the CDR3, the DNA is TGCGCCAGCAGCTTGGCCTCGGTAGTCAATGAGCAGTTCTTC. Translated, it gives CASSLASVVNEQFF.